One sample yielded the 7 T cell receptor beta chains listed below, sequenced in a study of shared clonotypes between healthy human individuals. The data were produced by immunoSEQ multiplex PCR, yet TCRdb's version contains in-frame clones alone and is incomplete. The sample has 450,000 to 700,000 clones, around 95% seen once. CD8 cells classed as naive were CD45RO-negative and positively selected for CCR7, excluding terminally differentiated effector memory CD45RA+ cells. Sequencing input: naive CD8+ T cells sorted from blood. The origin of the receptors is a woman aged 25-40 years in good health.

CDR3 DNA sequence: TGTGCCAGCAGCCCCCCAGCCACAGATACGCAGTATTTT. Protein: CASSPPATDTQYF. The gene calls are TRBV7-9 and TRBJ2-3; D unclear. The CDR3 consists of 13 residues. The germline V gene has CDR1 SEHNR and CDR2 FQNEAQ (reference sequence). Between the trimmed V and J ends, which lost 5 bases and 2 bases, there was a span of 8 bases.

The chain is built from TRBV30 and TRBJ1-2; a weak D match, TRBD1 (5 bases). V was trimmed by 5 bases and J by 6 bases, leaving 19 bases between them. Germline-derived CDR1 and CDR2 are GTSNPN and SVGIG (reference sequence). The CDR3 spans 14 residues. CDR3 DNA: TGTGCCTGGTTGTTTGGACATAAAGCGGATGGCTACACCTTC. Protein product: CAWLFGHKADGYTF.

The rearrangement uses TRBV28 and TRBJ2-1, with 7 nucleotides matching TRBD1. V shed 7 bases, J shed 8 bases, and the junction held 17 bases outside the gene matches. Germline V lookup: CDR1 MDHEN, CDR2 SYDVKM. CDR3 length: 16 amino acids. CDR3 amino acids: CASTAEGQPALDEQFF. The CDR3 coding sequence is TGTGCCAGCACGGCTGAGGGACAGCCAGCTTTGGATGAGCAGTTCTTC.

The chain has TRBV19 and TRBJ2-1; tentatively, D is TRBD1 (5 bases). This CDR3 has 14 amino acids. With 1 base removed from V and 9 bases from J, the gap between germline ends came to 13 bases. The germline V gene encodes CDR1 LNHDA and CDR2 SQIVND (reference sequence). The CDR3 DNA is TGTGCCAGTAGTATAGGGGGCAGGGCTGGTGAGCAGTTCTTC. This translates into CASSIGGRAGEQFF.

This chain links TRBV7-9 with TRBJ2-7; 8 bases map to TRBD2. V lost 5 bases to trimming and J lost 2 bases; unmatched junction nucleotides: 11. The CDR3 consists of 16 residues. Germline V gene lookup returns CDR1 SEHNR and CDR2 FQNEAQ (reference sequence). This chain's CDR3 is CASSNDWREVAYEQYF. CDR3 bases: TGTGCCAGCAGCAACGACTGGCGGGAGGTAGCCTACGAGCAGTACTTC. Supplemented by reference TRBV7-9 and TRBJ2-7, the full variable domain reads DTGVSQNPRHKITKRGQNVTFRCDPISEHNRLYWYRQTLGQGPEFLTYFQNEAQLEKSRLLSDRFSAERPKGSFSTLEIQRTEQGDSAMYLCASSNDWREVAYEQYFGPGTRLTVT.

The chain has TRBV27 and TRBJ2-1; D is possibly TRBD1 (5 bases). CDR3 size: 13 residues. With 3 bases removed from V and 9 bases from J, the gap between germline ends came to 12 bases. Germline assignment: CDR1 MNHEY and CDR2 SMNVEV (reference sequence). The DNA of the CDR3 is TGTGCCAGCAGTTTTGGGGCAGTTGGTGAGCAGTTCTTC. Protein: CASSFGAVGEQFF.

A single count supports this clone. V is TRBV7-9 and J is TRBJ2-7; D not resolved. The CDR3 consists of 14 residues. Per germline, CDR1 SEHNR and CDR2 FQNEAQ (reference sequence). Between the trimmed V and J ends, which lost 4 bases and 4 bases, there was a span of 14 bases. The CDR3 DNA follows: TGTGCCAGCAGCTCAGCAAACATGGGTTACGAGCAGTACTTC. As protein: CASSSANMGYEQYF.